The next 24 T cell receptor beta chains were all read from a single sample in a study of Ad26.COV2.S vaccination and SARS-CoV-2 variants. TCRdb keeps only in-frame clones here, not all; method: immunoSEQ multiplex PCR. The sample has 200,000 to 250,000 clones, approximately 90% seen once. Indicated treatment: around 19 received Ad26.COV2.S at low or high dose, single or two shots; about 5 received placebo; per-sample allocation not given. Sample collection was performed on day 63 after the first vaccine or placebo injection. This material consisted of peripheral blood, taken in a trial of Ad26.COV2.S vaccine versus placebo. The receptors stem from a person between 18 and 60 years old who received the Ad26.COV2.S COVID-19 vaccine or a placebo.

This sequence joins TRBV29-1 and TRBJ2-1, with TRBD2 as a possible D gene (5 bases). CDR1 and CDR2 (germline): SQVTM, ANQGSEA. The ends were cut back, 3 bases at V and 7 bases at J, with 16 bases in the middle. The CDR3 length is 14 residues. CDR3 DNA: TGCAGCGTTGATCGTCTAGCCCTGGTGAATGAGCAGTTCTTC. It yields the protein CSVDRLALVNEQFF.

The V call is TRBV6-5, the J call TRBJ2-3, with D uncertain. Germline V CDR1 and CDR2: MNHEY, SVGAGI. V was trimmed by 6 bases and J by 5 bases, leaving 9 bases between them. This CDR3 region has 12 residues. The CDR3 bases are TGTGCCAGCAGCCCCTCCGGAGATACGCAGTATTTT. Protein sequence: CASSPSGDTQYF.

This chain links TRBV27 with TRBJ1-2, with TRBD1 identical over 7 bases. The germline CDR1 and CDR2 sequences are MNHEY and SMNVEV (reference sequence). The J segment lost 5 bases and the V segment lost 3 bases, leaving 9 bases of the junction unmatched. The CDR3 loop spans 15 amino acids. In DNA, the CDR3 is TGTGCCAGCAGTTTCTGGGCAGGGGGAGGATATGGCTACACCTTC. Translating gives CASSFWAGGGYGYTF.

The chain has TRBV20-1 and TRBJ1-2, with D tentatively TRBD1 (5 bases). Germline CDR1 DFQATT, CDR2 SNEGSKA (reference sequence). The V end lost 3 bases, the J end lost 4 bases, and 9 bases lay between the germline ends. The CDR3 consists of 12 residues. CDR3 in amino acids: CSASGGIYGYTF. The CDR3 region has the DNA TGCAGTGCTAGTGGGGGGATCTATGGCTACACCTTC.

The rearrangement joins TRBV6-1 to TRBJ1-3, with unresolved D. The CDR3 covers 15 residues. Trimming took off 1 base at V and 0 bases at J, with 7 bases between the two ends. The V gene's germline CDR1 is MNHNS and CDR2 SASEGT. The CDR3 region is CASSEGLISGNTIYF. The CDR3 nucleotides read TGTGCCAGCAGTGAAGGTCTCATCTCTGGAAACACCATATATTTT.

This CDR3 is CASSYPTGPNSPLHF. The DNA of the CDR3 is TGTGCCAGCAGTTACCCGACAGGGCCTAATTCACCCCTCCACTTT. J is TRBJ1-6 and V is TRBV6-2 or TRBV6-3; 7 bases map to TRBD1. V lost 2 bases to trimming and J lost 6 bases; unmatched junction nucleotides: 4. This CDR3 is built from 15 residues. The germline gives CDR1 MNHEY, CDR2 SVGEGT.

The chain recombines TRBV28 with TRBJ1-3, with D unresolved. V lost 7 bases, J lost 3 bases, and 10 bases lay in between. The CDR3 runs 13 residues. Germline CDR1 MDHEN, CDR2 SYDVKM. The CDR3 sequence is CASTPRGGNTIYF. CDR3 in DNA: TGTGCCAGCACCCCCCGGGGTGGAAACACCATATATTTT. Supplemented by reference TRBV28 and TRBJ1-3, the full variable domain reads DVKVTQSSRYLVKRTGEKVFLECVQDMDHENMFWYRQDPGLGLRLIYFSYDVKMKEKGDIPEGYSVSREKKERFSLILESASTNQTSMYLCASTPRGGNTIYFGEGSWLTVV.

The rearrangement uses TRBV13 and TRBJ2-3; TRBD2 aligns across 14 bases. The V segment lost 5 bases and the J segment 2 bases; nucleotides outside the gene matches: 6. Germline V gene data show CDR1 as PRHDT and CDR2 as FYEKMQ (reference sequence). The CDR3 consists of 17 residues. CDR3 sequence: CASSPGLAGGSTDTQYF. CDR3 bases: TGTGCCAGCAGCCCTGGACTAGCGGGGGGTTCCACAGATACGCAGTATTTT. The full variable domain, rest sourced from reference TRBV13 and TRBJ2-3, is AAGVIQSPRHLIKEKRETATLKCYPIPRHDTVYWYQQGPGQDPQFLISFYEKMQSDKGSIPDRFSAQQFSDYHSELNMSSLELGDSALYFCASSPGLAGGSTDTQYFGPGTRLTVL.

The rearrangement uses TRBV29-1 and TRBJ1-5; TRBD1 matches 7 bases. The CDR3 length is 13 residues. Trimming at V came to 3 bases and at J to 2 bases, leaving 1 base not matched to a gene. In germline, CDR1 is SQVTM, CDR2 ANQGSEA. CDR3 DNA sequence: TGCAGCGTTGACACAGGGGGCAATCAGCCCCAGCATTTT. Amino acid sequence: CSVDTGGNQPQHF.

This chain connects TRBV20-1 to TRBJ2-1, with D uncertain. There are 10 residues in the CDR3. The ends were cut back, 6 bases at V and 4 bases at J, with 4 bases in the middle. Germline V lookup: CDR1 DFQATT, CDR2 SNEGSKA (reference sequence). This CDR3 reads CSAPYNEQFF. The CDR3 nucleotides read TGCAGTGCCCCGTACAATGAGCAGTTCTTC.

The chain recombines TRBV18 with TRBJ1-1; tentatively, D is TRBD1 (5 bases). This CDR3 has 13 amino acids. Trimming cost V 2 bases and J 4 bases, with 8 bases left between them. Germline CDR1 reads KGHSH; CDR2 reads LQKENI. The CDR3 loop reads CASSPFGGTEAFF. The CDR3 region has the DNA TGTGCCAGCTCACCATTTGGGGGCACTGAAGCTTTCTTT.

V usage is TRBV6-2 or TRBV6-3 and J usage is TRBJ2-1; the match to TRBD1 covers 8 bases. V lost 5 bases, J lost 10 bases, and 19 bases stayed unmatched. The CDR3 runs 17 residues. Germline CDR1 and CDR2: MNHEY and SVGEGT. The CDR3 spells CASSDLDFPGQAGEQFF. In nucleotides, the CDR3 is TGTGCCAGCAGTGACCTCGATTTCCCGGGACAGGCCGGAGAGCAGTTCTTC.

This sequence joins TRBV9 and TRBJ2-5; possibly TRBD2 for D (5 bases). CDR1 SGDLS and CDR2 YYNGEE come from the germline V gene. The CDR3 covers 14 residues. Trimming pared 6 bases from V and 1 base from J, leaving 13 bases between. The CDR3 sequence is CASTPGGSQETQYF. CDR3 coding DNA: TGTGCCAGCACCCCCGGTGGGAGCCAAGAGACCCAGTACTTC.

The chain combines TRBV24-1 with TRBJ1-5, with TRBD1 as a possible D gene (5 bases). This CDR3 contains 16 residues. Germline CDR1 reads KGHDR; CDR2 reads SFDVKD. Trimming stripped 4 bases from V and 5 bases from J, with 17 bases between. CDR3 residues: CATSEAGGGIDQPQHF. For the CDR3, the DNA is TGTGCCACCAGTGAGGCCGGGGGGGGAATTGATCAGCCCCAGCATTTT.

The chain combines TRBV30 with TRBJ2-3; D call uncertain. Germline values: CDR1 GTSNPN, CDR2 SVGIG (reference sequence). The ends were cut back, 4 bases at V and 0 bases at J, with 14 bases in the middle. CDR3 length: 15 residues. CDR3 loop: CAWKGWQASTDTQYF. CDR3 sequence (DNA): TGTGCCTGGAAGGGTTGGCAGGCGAGCACAGATACGCAGTATTTT.

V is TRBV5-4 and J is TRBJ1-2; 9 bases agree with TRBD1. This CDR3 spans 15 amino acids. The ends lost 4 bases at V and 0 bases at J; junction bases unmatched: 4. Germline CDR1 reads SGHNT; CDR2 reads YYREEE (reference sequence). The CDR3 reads CASSPGTGSNYGYTF. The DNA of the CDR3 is TGTGCCAGCAGCCCAGGGACAGGGTCTAACTATGGCTACACCTTC.

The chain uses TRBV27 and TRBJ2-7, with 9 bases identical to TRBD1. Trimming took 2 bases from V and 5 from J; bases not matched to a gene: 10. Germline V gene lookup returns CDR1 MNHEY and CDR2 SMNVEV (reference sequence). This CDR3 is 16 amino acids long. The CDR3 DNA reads TGTGCCAGCAGTTTACAGGTAATGGACAGGGGCCACGAGCAGTACTTC. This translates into CASSLQVMDRGHEQYF.

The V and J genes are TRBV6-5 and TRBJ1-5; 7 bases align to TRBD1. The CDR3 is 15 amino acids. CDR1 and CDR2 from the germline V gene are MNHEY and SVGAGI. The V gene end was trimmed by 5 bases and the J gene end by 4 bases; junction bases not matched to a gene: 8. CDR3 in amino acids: CASSNRGEGNQPQHF. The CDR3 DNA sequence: TGTGCCAGCAGTAACAGGGGCGAGGGGAATCAGCCCCAGCATTTT.

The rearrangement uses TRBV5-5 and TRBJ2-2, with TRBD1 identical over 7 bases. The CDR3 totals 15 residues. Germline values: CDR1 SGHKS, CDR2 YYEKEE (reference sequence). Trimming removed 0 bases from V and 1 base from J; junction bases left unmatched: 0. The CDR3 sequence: CASSLGDRNTGELFF. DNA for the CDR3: TGTGCCAGCAGCTTGGGGGACAGGAACACCGGGGAGCTGTTTTTT.

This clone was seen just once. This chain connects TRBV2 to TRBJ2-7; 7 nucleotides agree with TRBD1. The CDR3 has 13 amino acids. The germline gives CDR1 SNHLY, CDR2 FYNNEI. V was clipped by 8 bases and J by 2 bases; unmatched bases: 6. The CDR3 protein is CASGIGQAYEQYF. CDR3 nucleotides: TGTGCCAGCGGAATTGGACAGGCCTACGAGCAGTACTTC. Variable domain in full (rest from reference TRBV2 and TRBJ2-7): EPEVTQTPSHQVTQMGQEVILRCVPISNHLYFYWYRQILGQKVEFLVSFYNNEISEKSEIFDDQFSVERPDGSNFTLKIRSTKLEDSAMYFCASGIGQAYEQYFGPGTRLTVT.

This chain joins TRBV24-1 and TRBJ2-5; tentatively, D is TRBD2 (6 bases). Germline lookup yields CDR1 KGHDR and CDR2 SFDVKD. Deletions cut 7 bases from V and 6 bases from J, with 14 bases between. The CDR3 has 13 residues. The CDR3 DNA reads TGTGCCACCAGCCGGGAGAGAACAAAGACCCAGTACTTC. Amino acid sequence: CATSRERTKTQYF.

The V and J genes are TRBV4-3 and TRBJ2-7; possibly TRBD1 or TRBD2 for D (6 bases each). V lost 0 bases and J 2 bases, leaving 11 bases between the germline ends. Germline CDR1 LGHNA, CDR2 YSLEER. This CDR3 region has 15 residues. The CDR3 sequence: CASSQDFRGPYEQYF. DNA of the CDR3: TGCGCCAGCAGCCAAGATTTCCGGGGGCCCTACGAGCAGTACTTC.

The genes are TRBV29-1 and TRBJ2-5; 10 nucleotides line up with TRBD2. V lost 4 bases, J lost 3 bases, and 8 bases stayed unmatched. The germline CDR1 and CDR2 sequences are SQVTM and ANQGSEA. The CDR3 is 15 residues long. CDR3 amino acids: CSVGLGTSAEETQYF. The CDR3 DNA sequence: TGCAGCGTTGGGCTCGGGACTAGCGCCGAAGAGACCCAGTACTTC.

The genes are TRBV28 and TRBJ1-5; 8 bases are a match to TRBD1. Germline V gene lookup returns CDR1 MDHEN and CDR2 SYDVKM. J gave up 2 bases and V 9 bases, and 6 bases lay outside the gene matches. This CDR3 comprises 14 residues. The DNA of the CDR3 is TGTGCCAGTGCGGACAGGGCGGGCAATCAGCCCCAGCATTTT. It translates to CASADRAGNQPQHF.